A single sample gave rise to the 9 T cell receptor beta chains below, sequenced in a study. In TCRdb, the 5' RACE reads were re-called with MiXCR into one record per CDR3 protein. The sample comprises more than 9,500 distinct CDR3 sequences, roughly 51% of which are singletons, and around 11% rests with the top ten. Cells sorted as Tregs were CD4+, CD25+ and CD127-/low. Sequenced input: tumor-infiltrating Tregs sorted from the breast tumor. These receptors came from a female donor with breast cancer.

This clonotype occurred a few times. This chain joins TRBV15 and TRBJ2-3, with D maybe TRBD2 (6 bases). This CDR3 has 15 amino acids. V was clipped by 5 bases and J by 3 bases, with 15 bases between them. Germline V gene data show CDR1 as LNHNV and CDR2 as YYDKDF (reference sequence). As DNA, the CDR3 is TGTGCCACCAGCGTTGGAGGGGCGCGGACAGATACGCAGTATTTT. Translation gives CATSVGGARTDTQYF.

Concerning this clonotype: Germline is not matched at one junction end, which may reflect a read error. The rearrangement joins TRBV10-3 to TRBJ2-3; D unclear. CDR1 is ENHRY and CDR2 is SYGVKD in the germline V gene. The length of the CDR3 is 13 residues. In nucleotides, the CDR3 is TGTGCCATCAGCCACGACTCTCAGGATACGCAGTGTTTT. Its protein is CAISHDSQDTQCF.

This clonotype is deemed medium-sized. The J gene is TRBJ2-1, the V gene TRBV20-1; possibly TRBD2 for D (6 bases). Trimming took 5 bases from V and 8 from J, leaving 19 bases between them. This CDR3 spans 14 amino acids. Per the germline V gene, CDR1 is DFQATT and CDR2 is SNEGSKA (reference sequence). The CDR3 bases are TGCAGTGCTCCGAACTGGGGGGAGCAGGATGAGCAGTTCTTC. Its translation: CSAPNWGEQDEQFF.

V gene TRBV11-2 combines with J gene TRBJ2-3; D is unclear. Trimming removed 1 base at V and 4 bases at J, with 12 bases between. This CDR3 region has 15 residues. The germline V gene has CDR1 SGHAT and CDR2 FQNNGV. CDR3 nucleotide sequence: TGTGCCAGCAGCTTAGTCGGCCCGCCGGCAGATACGCAGTATTTT. This translates into CASSLVGPPADTQYF.

This clonotype was recorded only once. The chain employs TRBV18 and TRBJ2-6, with 8 bases aligning to TRBD1. In germline, CDR1 is KGHSH, CDR2 LQKENI. The CDR3 extends over 15 amino acids. V lost 6 bases to trimming and J lost 2 bases; unmatched junction nucleotides: 3. The CDR3 region has the DNA TGTGCCAGCTCGTCGGGACAGGCTGGGGCCAACGTCCTGACTTTC. This codes for CASSSGQAGANVLTF.

The table lists this clonotype with a few counts. This chain connects TRBV7-9 to TRBJ2-1; TRBD2 matches 7 bases. Germline-derived CDR1 and CDR2 are SEHNR and FQNEAQ (reference sequence). V shed 0 bases, J shed 13 bases, and the junction held 9 bases outside the gene matches. The length of the CDR3 is 14 residues. CDR3 in amino acids: CASSLALGAGEQFF. In DNA, the CDR3 is TGTGCCAGCAGCTTAGCGCTTGGGGCGGGAGAACAGTTCTTC.

This clonotype was seen a handful of times. J is TRBJ2-3 and V is TRBV7-2; D is ambiguous. The CDR3 contains 14 residues. V shed 7 bases and J shed 1 base, with 12 bases lying between them. CDR1 is SGHTA, CDR2 FQGNSA, per germline. The CDR3 DNA sequence: TGTGCCAGCACTCGACGGGTAGGCACAGATACGCAGTATTTT. It yields the protein CASTRRVGTDTQYF.

The gene calls are TRBV20-1 and TRBJ2-3; perhaps TRBD2 as D (7 bases). CDR1 and CDR2 from the germline V gene are DFQATT and SNEGSKA (reference sequence). Trimming left V 0 bases short and J 0 bases short, with 13 bases between. There are 16 residues in the CDR3. The CDR3 is CSARDPRGPSTDTQYF. The CDR3 DNA reads TGCAGTGCTAGAGACCCGCGGGGGCCTAGCACAGATACGCAGTATTTT.

The chain uses TRBV7-2 and TRBJ2-4, with 7 bases lining up with TRBD1. Germline V lookup: CDR1 SGHTA, CDR2 FQGNSA. The CDR3 loop spans 13 amino acids. V lost 6 bases, J lost 8 bases, and 7 bases stayed unmatched. CDR3 coding DNA: TGTGCCAGCAGGAAGACAGGGCTGGACATTCAGTACTTC. Amino acids: CASRKTGLDIQYF.